This TCR beta chain was recorded in a study of shared clonotypes between healthy human individuals. Several immunoSEQ plates held equal portions of the genomic DNA taken from each subset. The data were produced by immunoSEQ multiplex PCR, yet TCRdb's version contains in-frame clones alone and is incomplete. The data show approximately 620,000 clones, roughly 97% seen once. V gave up 11 bases and J gave up 7 bases; unmatched junction bases: 14. Per the germline V gene, CDR1 is MDHEN and CDR2 is SYDVKM. The CDR3 is made up of 15 amino acids. Worth noting for this clone: Its antigen is not known.

Study-wide results and caveats: Among donors, clonotype sharing was expected to be affected by sequencing depth. Non-shared clonotypes showed lower generation probabilities than clonotypes common to all four donors.

Nashville, Tennessee was home to all donors, who were Caucasian adults. The receptor's source is a woman in her twenties or thirties in good health. Specimen: naive CD4+ T cells sorted from blood. Indicated subset: CD45RA+ positively selected. The chain is built from TRBV28 and TRBJ2-2; 9 bases are a match to TRBD1. This CDR3 is CASRATGTGHGELFF. The DNA of the CDR3 is TGTGCCTCACGCGCTACCGGGACAGGGCACGGGGAGCTGTTTTTT.